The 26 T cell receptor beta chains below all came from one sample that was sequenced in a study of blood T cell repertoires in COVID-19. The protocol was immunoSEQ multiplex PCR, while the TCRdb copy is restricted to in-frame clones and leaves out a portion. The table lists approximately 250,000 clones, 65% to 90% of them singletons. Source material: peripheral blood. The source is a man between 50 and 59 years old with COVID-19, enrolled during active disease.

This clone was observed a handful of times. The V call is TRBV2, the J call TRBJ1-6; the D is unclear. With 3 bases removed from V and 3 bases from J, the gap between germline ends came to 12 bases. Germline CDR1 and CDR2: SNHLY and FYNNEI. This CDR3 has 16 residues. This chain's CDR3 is CASSEGNKVYNSPLHF. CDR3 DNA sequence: TGTGCCAGCAGTGAGGGCAACAAGGTCTATAATTCACCCCTCCACTTT.

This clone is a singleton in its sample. This chain's CDR3 is CASSWDYSTDTQYF. The CDR3 DNA follows: TGTGCCAGTAGCTGGGACTATAGCACAGATACGCAGTATTTT. V gene TRBV19 combines with J gene TRBJ2-3, with 7 bases aligning to TRBD2. Germline CDR1 LNHDA, CDR2 SQIVND (reference sequence). CDR3 length: 14 amino acids. V dropped 6 bases and J dropped 0; count of bases not matched to a gene: 3.

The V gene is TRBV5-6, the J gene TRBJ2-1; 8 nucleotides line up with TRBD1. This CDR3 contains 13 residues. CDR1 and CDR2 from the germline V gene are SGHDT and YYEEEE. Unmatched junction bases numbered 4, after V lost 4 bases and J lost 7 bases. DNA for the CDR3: TGTGCCAGCAGCCGACAGGGGATTAATGAGCAGTTCTTC. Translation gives CASSRQGINEQFF.

CDR3 protein: CASTRGGGSYEQYF. DNA for the CDR3: TGTGCCAGCACGAGGGGAGGGGGATCCTACGAGCAGTACTTC. This rearrangement joins TRBV5-4 to TRBJ2-7; a possible D gene is TRBD2 (7 bases). The V end was cut by 6 bases, the J end by 1 base, with 14 bases between. The CDR3 has 14 residues. Germline CDR1 is SGHNT and CDR2 is YYREEE (reference sequence).

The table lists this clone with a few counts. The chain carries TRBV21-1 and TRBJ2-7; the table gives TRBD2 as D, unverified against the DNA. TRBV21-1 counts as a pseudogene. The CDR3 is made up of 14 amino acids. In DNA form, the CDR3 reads TGTGCCAGCAGCGAGGACTCACTAAGCTACGAGCAGTACTTC. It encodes CASSEDSLSYEQYF.

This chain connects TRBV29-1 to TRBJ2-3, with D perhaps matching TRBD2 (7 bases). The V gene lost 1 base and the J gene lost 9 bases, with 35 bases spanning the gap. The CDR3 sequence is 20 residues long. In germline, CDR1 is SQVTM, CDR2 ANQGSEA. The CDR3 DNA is TGCAGCGTTGAAGGGGCCGCCCGATTGATGGCGGGGGCCTCTCAGGGGACGCAGTATTTT. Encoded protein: CSVEGAARLMAGASQGTQYF.

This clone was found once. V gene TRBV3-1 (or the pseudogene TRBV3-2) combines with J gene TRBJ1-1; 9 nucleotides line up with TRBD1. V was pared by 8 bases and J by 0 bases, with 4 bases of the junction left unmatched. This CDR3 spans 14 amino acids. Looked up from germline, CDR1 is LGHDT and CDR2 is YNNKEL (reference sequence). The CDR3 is CASPGTGLNTEAFF. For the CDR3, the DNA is TGTGCCAGCCCGGGGACAGGGCTGAACACTGAAGCTTTCTTT.

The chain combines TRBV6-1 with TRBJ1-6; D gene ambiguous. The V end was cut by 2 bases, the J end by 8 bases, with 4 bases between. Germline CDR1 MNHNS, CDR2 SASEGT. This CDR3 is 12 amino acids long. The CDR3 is CASSESYSPLHF. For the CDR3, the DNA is TGTGCCAGCAGTGAATCGTATTCACCCCTCCACTTT.

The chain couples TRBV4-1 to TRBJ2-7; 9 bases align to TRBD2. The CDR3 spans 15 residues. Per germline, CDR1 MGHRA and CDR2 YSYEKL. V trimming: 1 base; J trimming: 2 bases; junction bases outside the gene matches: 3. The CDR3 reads CASSQVWTSAYEQYF. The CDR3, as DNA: TGCGCCAGCAGCCAAGTCTGGACTAGCGCCTACGAGCAGTACTTC.

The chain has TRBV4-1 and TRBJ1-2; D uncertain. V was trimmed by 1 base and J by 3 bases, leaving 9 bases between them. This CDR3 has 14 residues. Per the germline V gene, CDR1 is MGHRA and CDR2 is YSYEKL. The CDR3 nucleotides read TGCGCCAGCAGCCAAGTGGACTACGACTATGGCTACACCTTC. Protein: CASSQVDYDYGYTF.

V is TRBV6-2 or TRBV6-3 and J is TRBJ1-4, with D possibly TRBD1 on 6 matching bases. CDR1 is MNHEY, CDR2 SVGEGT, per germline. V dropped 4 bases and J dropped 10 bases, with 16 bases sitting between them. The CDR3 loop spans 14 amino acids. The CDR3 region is CASSWDTKSGKLFF. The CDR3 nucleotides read TGTGCCAGCAGTTGGGACACTAAGAGCGGAAAACTGTTTTTT.

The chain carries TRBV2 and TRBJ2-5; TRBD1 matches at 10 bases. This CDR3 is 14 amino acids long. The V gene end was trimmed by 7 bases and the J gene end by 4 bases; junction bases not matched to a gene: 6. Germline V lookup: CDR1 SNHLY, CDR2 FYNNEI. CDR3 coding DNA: TGTGCCAGCAATAGACAGGGGGCTGGAGAGACCCAGTACTTC. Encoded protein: CASNRQGAGETQYF.

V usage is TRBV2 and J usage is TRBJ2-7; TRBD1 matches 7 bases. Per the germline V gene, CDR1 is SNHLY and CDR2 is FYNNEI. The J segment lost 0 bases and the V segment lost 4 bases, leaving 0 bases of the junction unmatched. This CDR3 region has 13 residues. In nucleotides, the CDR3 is TGTGCCAGCAGTGGGGACAGCTCCTACGAGCAGTACTTC. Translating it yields CASSGDSSYEQYF.

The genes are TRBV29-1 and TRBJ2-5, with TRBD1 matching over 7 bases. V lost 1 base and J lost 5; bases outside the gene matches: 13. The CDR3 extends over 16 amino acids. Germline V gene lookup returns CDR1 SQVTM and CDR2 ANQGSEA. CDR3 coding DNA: TGCAGCGTTGAAGGTTGGGCAGGGGGTTTCAGGGAGACCCAGTACTTC. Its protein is CSVEGWAGGFRETQYF.

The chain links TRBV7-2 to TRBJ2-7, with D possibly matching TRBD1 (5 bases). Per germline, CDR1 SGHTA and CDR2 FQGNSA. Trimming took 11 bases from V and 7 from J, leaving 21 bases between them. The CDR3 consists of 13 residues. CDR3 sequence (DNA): TGTGCCGGCGCATTAGGAACAGGTAGAGAGCAGTACTTC. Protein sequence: CAGALGTGREQYF.

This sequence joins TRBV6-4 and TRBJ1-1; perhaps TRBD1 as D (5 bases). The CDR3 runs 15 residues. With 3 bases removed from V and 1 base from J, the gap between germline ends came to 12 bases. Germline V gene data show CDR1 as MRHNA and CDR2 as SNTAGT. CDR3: CASSESFGANTEAFF. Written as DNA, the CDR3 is TGTGCCAGCAGTGAATCCTTTGGGGCGAACACTGAAGCTTTCTTT.

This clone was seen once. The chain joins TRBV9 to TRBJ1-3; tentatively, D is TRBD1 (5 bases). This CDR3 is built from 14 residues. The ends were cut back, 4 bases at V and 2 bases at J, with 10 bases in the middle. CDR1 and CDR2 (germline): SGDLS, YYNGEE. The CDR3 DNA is TGTGCCAGCAGCCCCCGGACACCTGGAAACACCATATATTTT. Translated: CASSPRTPGNTIYF.

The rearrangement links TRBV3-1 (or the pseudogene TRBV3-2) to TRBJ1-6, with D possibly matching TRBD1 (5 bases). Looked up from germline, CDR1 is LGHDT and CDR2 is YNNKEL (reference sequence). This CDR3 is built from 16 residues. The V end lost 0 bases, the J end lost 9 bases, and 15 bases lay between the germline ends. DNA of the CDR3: TGTGCCAGCAGCCAAGATCAGCCAGGGTTTCTTTCACCCCTCCACTTT. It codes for CASSQDQPGFLSPLHF.

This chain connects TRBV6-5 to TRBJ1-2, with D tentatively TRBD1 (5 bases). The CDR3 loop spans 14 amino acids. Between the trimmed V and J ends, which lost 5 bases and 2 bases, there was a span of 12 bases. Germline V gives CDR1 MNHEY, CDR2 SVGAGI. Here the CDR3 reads CASSLRATNYGYTF. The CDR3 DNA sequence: TGTGCCAGCAGTCTCAGGGCTACCAACTATGGCTACACCTTC.

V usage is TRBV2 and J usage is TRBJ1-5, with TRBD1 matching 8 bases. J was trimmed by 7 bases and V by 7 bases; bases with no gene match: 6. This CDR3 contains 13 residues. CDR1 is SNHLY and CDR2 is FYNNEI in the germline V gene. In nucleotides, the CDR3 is TGTGCCAGCACCATAGGGACAGGACAGCCCCAGCATTTT. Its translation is CASTIGTGQPQHF.

CDR3 nucleotide sequence: TGTGCCAGCAGCCAAGTTGCGACAGGGACCGGGGAGCTGTTTTTT. It codes for CASSQVATGTGELFF. The chain uses TRBV4-2 and TRBJ2-2; TRBD1 agrees at 7 bases. The CDR3 runs 15 residues. The germline CDR1 and CDR2 sequences are LGHNA and YNFKEQ. After removal of 1 base from V and 5 bases from J, the junction contained 4 bases not matched to a gene.

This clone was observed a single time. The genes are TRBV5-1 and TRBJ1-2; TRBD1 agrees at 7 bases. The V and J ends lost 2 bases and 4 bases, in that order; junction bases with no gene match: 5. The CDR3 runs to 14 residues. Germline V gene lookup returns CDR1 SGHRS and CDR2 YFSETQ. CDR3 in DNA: TGCGCCAGCAGCTTAGACAGGGCGTCCTATGGCTACACCTTC. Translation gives CASSLDRASYGYTF.

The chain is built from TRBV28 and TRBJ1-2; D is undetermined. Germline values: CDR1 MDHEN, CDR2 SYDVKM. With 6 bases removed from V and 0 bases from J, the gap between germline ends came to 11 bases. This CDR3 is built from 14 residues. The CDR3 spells CASSPGGTNYGYTF. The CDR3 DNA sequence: TGTGCCAGCAGCCCCGGAGGAACTAACTATGGCTACACCTTC.

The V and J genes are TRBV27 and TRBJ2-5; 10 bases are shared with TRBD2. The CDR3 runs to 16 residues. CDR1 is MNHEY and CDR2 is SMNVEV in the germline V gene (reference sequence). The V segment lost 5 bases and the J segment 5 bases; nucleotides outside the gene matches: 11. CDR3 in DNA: TGTGCCAGCAGTCCCCAGGGAGCGGGGGGGCTGGAGACCCAGTACTTC. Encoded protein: CASSPQGAGGLETQYF.

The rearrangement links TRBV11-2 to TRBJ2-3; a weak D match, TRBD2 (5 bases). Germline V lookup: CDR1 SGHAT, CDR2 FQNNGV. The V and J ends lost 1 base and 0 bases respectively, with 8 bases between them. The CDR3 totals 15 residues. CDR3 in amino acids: CASSLGGLSTDTQYF. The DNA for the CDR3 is TGTGCCAGCAGCTTAGGTGGACTCAGCACAGATACGCAGTATTTT.

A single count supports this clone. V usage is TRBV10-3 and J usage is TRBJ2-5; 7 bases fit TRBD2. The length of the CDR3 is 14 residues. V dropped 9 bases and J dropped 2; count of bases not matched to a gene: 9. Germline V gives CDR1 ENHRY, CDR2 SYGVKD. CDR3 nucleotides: TGTGCCATAAGGACTAGTTCGAGTCAAGAGACCCAGTACTTC. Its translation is CAIRTSSSQETQYF.